A selection of T cell receptor beta chains follows, all from one sample in a study of vaccination and CD4 T cells after COVID-19. No antigen has been identified for these receptors. Using its own MiXCR run on the PCR reads, TCRdb lists one record per CDR3 protein. The sample contains roughly 7,600 distinct CDR3 sequences, under 75% of which appear only once. This specimen consisted of cultured CD4+ T cells from blood, obtained after SARS-CoV-2 vaccination. These receptors all stem from a human donor with COVID-19. Both conserved end residues are part of each CDR3. A D gene is named only where the DNA matches it firmly. Clone sizes are given selectively: once, few, many, or a class where the clone is expanded.

j_call d_call v_call clone_size cdr3_aa cdr3_nt
TRBJ2-3 TRBD2 TRBV7-2 medium-sized CASSLGLLAGGSDTQYF TGTGCCAGCAGCTTAGGGTTACTAGCGGGGGGGTCGGATACGCAGTATTTT
TRBJ1-3 NA TRBV7-9 NA CASSTTAVAGNTIYF TGTGCCAGCTCAACGACGGCGGTAGCTGGAAACACCATATATTTT
TRBJ2-5 NA TRBV2 NA CASSVGGQTQYF TGTGCCAGCAGTGTAGGGGGGCAGACCCAGTACTTC
TRBJ2-3 TRBD2 TRBV20-1 NA CSALSGSTDTQYF TGCAGTGCTCTTAGCGGGAGCACAGATACGCAGTATTTT
TRBJ2-7 TRBD2 TRBV6-5 NA CASSYSGGGAVMQYF TGTGCCAGCAGTTACTCGGGCGGGGGGGCGGTCATGCAGTACTTC
TRBJ1-5 NA TRBV12-3/TRBV12-4 few CASSLQRAGVGPQHF TGTGCCAGCAGTTTGCAAAGGGCTGGAGTTGGGCCCCAGCATTTT
TRBJ1-6 NA TRBV7-9 NA CASSLQEGSPLHF TGTGCCAGCAGCTTGCAGGAGGGCTCACCCCTCCACTTT
TRBJ1-5 TRBD1 TRBV6-2/TRBV6-3 few CATDWGQSNQPQHF TGTGCCACCGATTGGGGACAGAGCAATCAGCCCCAGCATTTT
TRBJ1-5 NA TRBV12-3/TRBV12-4 once CASGEGLNQPQHF TGTGCCAGCGGGGAGGGGCTTAATCAGCCCCAGCATTTT
TRBJ2-3 TRBD2 TRBV20-1 NA CSARRLAGGSDTQYF TGCAGTGCTAGACGACTAGCGGGGGGGTCGGATACGCAGTATTTT
TRBJ2-7 NA TRBV5-1 NA CASSLSPSYEQYF TGCGCCAGCAGCTTGAGTCCGTCCTACGAGCAGTACTTC